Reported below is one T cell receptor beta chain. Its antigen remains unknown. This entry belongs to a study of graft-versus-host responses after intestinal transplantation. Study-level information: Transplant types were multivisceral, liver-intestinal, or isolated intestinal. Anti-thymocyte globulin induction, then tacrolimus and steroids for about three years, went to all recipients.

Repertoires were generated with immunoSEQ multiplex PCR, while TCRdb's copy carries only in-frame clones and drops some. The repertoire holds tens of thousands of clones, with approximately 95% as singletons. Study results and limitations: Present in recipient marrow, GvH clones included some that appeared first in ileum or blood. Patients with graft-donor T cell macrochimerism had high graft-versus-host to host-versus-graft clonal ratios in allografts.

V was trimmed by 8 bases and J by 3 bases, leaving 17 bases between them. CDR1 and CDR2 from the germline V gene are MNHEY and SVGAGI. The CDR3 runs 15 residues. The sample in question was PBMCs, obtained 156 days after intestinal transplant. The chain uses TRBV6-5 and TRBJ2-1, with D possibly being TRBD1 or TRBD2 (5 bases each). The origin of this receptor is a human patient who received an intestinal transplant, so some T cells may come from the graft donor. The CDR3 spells CASRTGTPLYNEQFF. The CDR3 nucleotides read TGTGCCAGCCGGACCGGGACCCCCCTCTACAATGAGCAGTTCTTC.